These T cell receptor beta chains were read from a single sample in a study of T cell repertoires in ileal Crohn's disease. Profiled with immunoSEQ multiplex PCR; TCRdb holds only in-frame clones, not every one. This sample has 5,500 to 7,500 clones, with roughly 82% found just once. The specimen was ileal tissue. Receptors were obtained from an adult with Crohn's disease. Both conserved end residues are trimmed from each CDR3. The order of the fields is CDR3 length, clone size, V gene, J gene, CDR3 protein. Clone size, where shown, is once, few, many, or a class for clones that have expanded.

>12|NA|TRBV9|TRBJ1-1
ASSVEQGRTEAF
>12|NA|TRBV19|TRBJ2-1
ASSRGAVDNEQF
>13|once|TRBV10-2|TRBJ1-6
ASREDRGLNSPLH
>8|few|TRBV6-4|TRBJ1-5
ASNGHTQH
>13|NA|TRBV5-1|TRBJ2-1
ASSRTSGVDNEQF
>10|NA|TRBV19|TRBJ2-5
ATAGVSETQY
>11|NA|TRBV28|TRBJ1-5
ASSPGVAQPQH
>14|NA|TRBV30|TRBJ1-4
AWGSPGHPSTEKLF
>16|NA|TRBV7-9|TRBJ2-3
ASSSSREYPLRTDTQY
>15|NA|TRBV2|TRBJ2-2
ASSPFPGQTNTGELF
>14|NA|TRBV15|TRBJ2-2
ATSRREAGRSGELF
>11|NA|TRBV19|TRBJ2-3
ASRVAGADTQY
>15|NA|TRBV7-6|TRBJ2-1
ASSLRGGGVSYNEQF
>15|NA|TRBV15|TRBJ1-1
ATSASGTGKMNTEAF
>13|NA|TRBV7-3|TRBJ2-1
ASSRTSGSNNEQF
>14|NA|TRBV4-3|TRBJ2-2
ASSQDAGQPTGELF
>11|NA|TRBV19|TRBJ1-2
ASSIGQYYGYT
>14|NA|TRBV9|TRBJ2-1
ASSVEGRFSYNEQF
>13|NA|TRBV5-1|TRBJ2-2
ASSRSSGNTGELF
>11|NA|TRBV18|TRBJ1-1
ASSPDGQGEAF
>13|NA|TRBV7-2|TRBJ1-6
ASIQQVVSNSPLH
>14|NA|TRBV9|TRBJ2-1
ASSGVAFSSYNEQF
>11|NA|TRBV9|TRBJ2-2
ASSPLPPGELF
>10|NA|TRBV4-1|TRBJ2-4
ASSQPTELQY
>12|NA|TRBV11-2|TRBJ1-2
ASSSLTLNYGYT
>12|NA|TRBV7-9|TRBJ1-5
ASSLQGNDQPQH
>11|once|TRBV5-1|TRBJ1-5
ASREGFNQPQH
>12|NA|TRBV27|TRBJ1-1
ASSLQGKNTEAF
>14|NA|TRBV6-1|TRBJ1-5
ASSERTGGLNQPQH
>17|NA|TRBV7-9|TRBJ2-5
ASSFPRDRGVLSQETQY
>13|NA|TRBV29-1|TRBJ1-4
SVDAGSGTNEKLF
>11|NA|TRBV27|TRBJ1-5
ASRSSSNQPQH
>14|few|TRBV4-1|TRBJ2-7
ASSQTGGGASYEQY
>13|NA|TRBV7-9|TRBJ2-7
ASSSRDRGRHEQY
>12|NA|TRBV28|TRBJ2-2
ASSPGQGAGELF
>12|NA|TRBV5-1|TRBJ1-5
ASSLAGVDQPQH
>14|few|TRBV4-1|TRBJ2-7
ASSHTTGGSYYEQY
>13|NA|TRBV15|TRBJ2-7
ATSREGTGFYEQY
>10|NA|TRBV5-1|TRBJ1-2
ASSLGSYGYT
>14|NA|TRBV2|TRBJ2-3
ASSALGAGQTDTQY
>14|NA|TRBV7-3|TRBJ2-2
ASSRTGGAGTGELF
>17|NA|TRBV28|TRBJ2-3
ASSLPPRTKSLGTDTQY
>16|once|TRBV5-1|TRBJ2-3
ASSLREGRRGGLNTQY
>13|NA|TRBV6-5|TRBJ1-2
ASSRPVTGGFGYT
>13|NA|TRBV27|TRBJ2-7
ASSPSGGRYYEQY
>14|NA|TRBV11-2|TRBJ2-1
ASSLIALSSYNEQF
>13|NA|TRBV6-5|TRBJ1-1
ASSPFFQGAYQSF
>12|NA|TRBV5-6|TRBJ2-5
ASSTGASQETQY
>11|NA|TRBV28|TRBJ1-3
ASRLLTGHTIY
>12|NA|TRBV5-6|TRBJ1-5
ASSLGQGSQPQH
>12|NA|TRBV5-4|TRBJ2-7
ASSWPGQGIEQY
>12|NA|TRBV15|TRBJ1-1
ATSRGGVNTEAF
>11|NA|TRBV28|TRBJ2-7
AARAGQSYEQY
>13|NA|TRBV11-2|TRBJ1-1
ASSTRDSRGTEAF
>14|NA|TRBV6-1|TRBJ2-1
ASSEAQGASRNEQF
>12|NA|TRBV7-9|TRBJ2-1
ASSLSSWAGGEF